The sequence of this TCR beta chain was determined in a study of blood T cell repertoires in COVID-19. Overall study context: From the United States, Italy and Spain came samples of acute and convalescent COVID-19.

Per the germline V gene, CDR1 is MNHNY and CDR2 is SVGAGI (reference sequence). This CDR3 is 17 amino acids long. With 5 bases clipped from V and 2 bases from J, the junction kept 11 bases outside the gene matches. Authors' analysis steps: Amplification of reference gene primers provided the estimated nucleated cell counts. Libraries were prepared by immunoSEQ multiplex PCR; TCRdb keeps only in-frame clonotypes and omits some of them. V and J calls and clone size are copied from that table; D and trimming were computed from the DNA. The sample includes around 160,000 clones, 85% to 95% of them seen just once.

This sequence was found in a woman aged 60-70 years with COVID-19, enrolled during active disease. Sequences were obtained from peripheral blood. This chain joins TRBV6-6 and TRBJ2-7; 11 nucleotides line up with TRBD1. CDR3 in amino acids: CASSLFGQGASAYEQYF. CDR3 bases: TGTGCCAGCAGTCTTTTTGGACAGGGGGCGAGTGCCTACGAGCAGTACTTC.